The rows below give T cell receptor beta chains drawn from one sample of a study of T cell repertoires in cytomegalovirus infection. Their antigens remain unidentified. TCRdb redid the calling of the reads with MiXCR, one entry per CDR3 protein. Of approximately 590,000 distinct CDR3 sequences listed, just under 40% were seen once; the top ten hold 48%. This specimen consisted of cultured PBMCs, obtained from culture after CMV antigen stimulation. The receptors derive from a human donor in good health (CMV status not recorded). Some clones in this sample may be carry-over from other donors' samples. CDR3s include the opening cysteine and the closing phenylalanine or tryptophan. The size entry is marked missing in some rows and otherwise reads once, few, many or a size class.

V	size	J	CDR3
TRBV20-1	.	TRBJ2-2	CSARGSGRMNTGELFF
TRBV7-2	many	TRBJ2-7	CASSLDGTRQQYF
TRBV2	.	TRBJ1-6	CASSDPLNSPLHF
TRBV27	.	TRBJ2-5	CASSLRPSGGVKETQYF
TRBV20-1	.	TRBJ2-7	CSARTQSLGTPYEQYF
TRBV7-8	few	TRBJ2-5	CASSFSGLGAETQYF
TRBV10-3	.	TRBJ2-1	CAISERLNEQFF
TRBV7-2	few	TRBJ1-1	CASSLSRDSEAFF
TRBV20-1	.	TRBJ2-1	CSATRGLRTQFF
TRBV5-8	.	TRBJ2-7	CASSLTGTEYEQYF
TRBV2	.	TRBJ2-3	CASAGRDRGTDTQYF
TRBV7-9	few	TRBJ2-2	CASSPQVDGELFF
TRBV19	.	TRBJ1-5	CASSGTFNQPQHF
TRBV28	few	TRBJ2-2	CASSLSGELRSGELFF
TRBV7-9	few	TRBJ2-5	CASSPSGGTRMRTQYF
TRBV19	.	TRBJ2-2	CASGQGGYTGELFF
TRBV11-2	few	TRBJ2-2	CASSTPRQGPGELFF
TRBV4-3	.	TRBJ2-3	CASSTLAGESDTQYF
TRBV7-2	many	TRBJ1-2	CASSSRINYGYTF
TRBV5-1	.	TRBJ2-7	CASREPGLGVYEQYF
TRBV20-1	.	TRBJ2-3	CSGVANTDTQYF
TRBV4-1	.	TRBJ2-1	CASTPWGAGIDEQFF
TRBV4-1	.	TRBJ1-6	CASSQEPGVLGSYNSPLHF
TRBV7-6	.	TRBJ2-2	CASSLRPGLAGGPAGELFF
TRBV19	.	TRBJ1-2	CASSTRTLRYYGYTF
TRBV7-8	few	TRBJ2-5	CASSLEGWGNQYF
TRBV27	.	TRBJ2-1	CASSILPPGQGILEQFF
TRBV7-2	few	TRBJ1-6	CASSAYRAENSPLHF
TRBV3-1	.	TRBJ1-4	CASSQDRRQGKLFF
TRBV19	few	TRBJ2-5	CASSMVQRAGAETQYF
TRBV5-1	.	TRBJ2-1	CASSLPGGHNEQFF
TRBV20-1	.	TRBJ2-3	CSAARLTQYF
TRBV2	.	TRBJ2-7	CASSLTRAAPSYEQYF
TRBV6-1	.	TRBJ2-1	CASSVVEIGDEQFF
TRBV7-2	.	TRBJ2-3	CASTTKGGGAYTQYF
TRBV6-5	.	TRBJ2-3	CASGGPTGTSTDTQYF
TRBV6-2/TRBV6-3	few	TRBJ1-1	CASSYSGQVRVNTEAFF
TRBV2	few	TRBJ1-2	CASSIDRYYGYTF
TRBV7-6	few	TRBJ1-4	CASSPRGGLNEKLFF
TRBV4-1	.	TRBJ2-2	CASSRQGRNTGELFF
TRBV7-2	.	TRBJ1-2	CASSLMGQGAYGYTF
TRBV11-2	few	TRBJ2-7	CASSFGGYPYEQYF